The present TCR beta chain was sequenced within a study of metastatic and nonmetastatic thyroid tumors. At the level of the study: Malignant thyroid and benign thyroid patients provided blood and tumor or nodule tissue whose repertoires were compared.

As to this clone: Its target is unknown.

TCRdb reanalyzed the PCR reads with MiXCR. This table holds 30,000 to 40,000 clones, roughly 20% found once. Study results and limitations: It was reportedly found that TCR beta diversity was significantly higher in malignant thyroid tumors than in benign nodules, a difference seen in both blood and tumor samples.

Germline loops: CDR1 DFQATT, CDR2 SNEGSKA (reference sequence). The CDR3 spans 9 residues. V was shortened by 7 bases and J by 8 bases, with 8 bases between the two germline ends. Thyroid surgery was preceded by no treatment in any patient. Material for sequencing was tumor tissue. The sequence was obtained from a male donor with papillary thyroid cancer or a benign thyroid nodule (not recorded which). Some clones in this sample may be carry-over from other donors' samples. V usage is TRBV20-1 and J usage is TRBJ1-1, with D possibly TRBD1 on 5 matching bases. CDR3 amino acids: CSGGREAFF. CDR3 bases: TGCAGTGGGGGCAGGGAAGCTTTCTTT.